The 19 T cell receptor beta chains below come from one sample, sequenced in a study of CD8 T cells in Susac syndrome. Random hexamers primed reverse transcription of 0.5 to 1 ug RNA. One entry per CDR3 protein results from TCRdb running MiXCR on the immunoSEQ multiplex PCR reads. The sample contains around 160,000 distinct CDR3 sequences, 93% of which appear only once. Specimen: CD4+ T cells from PBMCs. These receptors were obtained from a human donor in good health.

The V call is TRBV7-9, the J call TRBJ1-2; tentative D call: TRBD1 (6 bases). The germline V and J ends were trimmed by 4 bases and 7 bases, with 10 bases remaining between them. There are 12 residues in the CDR3. CDR1 is SEHNR, CDR2 FQNEAQ, per germline (reference sequence). CDR3 sequence (DNA): TGTGCCAGCAGCTCTACAGGGAGTGGCTACACCTTC. Its translation: CASSSTGSGYTF.

This sequence joins TRBV10-3 and TRBJ2-2; maybe TRBD2 (5 bases). V was trimmed by 0 bases and J by 5 bases, leaving 7 bases between them. Germline lookup yields CDR1 ENHRY and CDR2 SYGVKD. The CDR3 has 14 residues. The CDR3 coding sequence is TGTGCCATCAGTGAGTCCAGAGGGACCGGGGAGCTGTTTTTT. This sequence encodes CAISESRGTGELFF.

The chain joins TRBV19 to TRBJ1-2; the D is unclear. CDR3 size: 13 residues. Trimming cost V 7 bases and J 8 bases, with 17 bases left between them. Looked up from germline, CDR1 is LNHDA and CDR2 is SQIVND (reference sequence). In DNA, the CDR3 is TGTGCCAGTAAGAGAGAGGGATTCTACGGCTACACCTTC. Protein product: CASKREGFYGYTF.

V is TRBV13 and J is TRBJ1-2; a possible D gene is TRBD1 (5 bases). This CDR3 has 13 amino acids. CDR1 is PRHDT, CDR2 FYEKMQ, per germline (reference sequence). V lost 4 bases and J 8 bases, leaving 14 bases between the germline ends. In DNA form, the CDR3 reads TGTGCCAGCAGCTACCGGGGGGGTAACGGCTACACCTTC. Translated: CASSYRGGNGYTF.

This clonotype occurred once. CDR3 nucleotides: TGTGCCAGCAGCCAAGGGCGGCAGTCTTACTATGGCTACACCTTC. Encoded protein: CASSQGRQSYYGYTF. The chain combines TRBV3-1 with TRBJ1-2; no clear D. Between the trimmed V and J ends, which lost 1 base and 3 bases, there was a span of 12 bases. This CDR3 is built from 15 residues. The germline CDR1 and CDR2 sequences are LGHDT and YNNKEL (reference sequence).

The chain is built from TRBV3-1 and TRBJ2-1; D might be TRBD1 (5 bases). Trimming stripped 4 bases from V and 6 bases from J, with 7 bases between. The CDR3 contains 12 residues. Looked up from germline, CDR1 is LGHDT and CDR2 is YNNKEL (reference sequence). The CDR3 spells CASSPTGNEQFF. The DNA for the CDR3 is TGTGCCAGCAGCCCCACAGGCAATGAGCAGTTCTTC.

The chain is built from TRBV23-1 and TRBJ1-2; D is perhaps TRBD1 (5 bases). TRBV23-1 is an open reading frame, and its role is uncertain. Between the trimmed V and J ends, which lost 2 bases and 6 bases, there was a span of 16 bases. CDR3 size: 15 residues. The CDR3 sequence: CASSQPNHGQNGYTF. The CDR3 coding sequence is TGCGCCAGCAGTCAACCGAACCATGGACAAAATGGCTACACCTTC.

This chain joins TRBV9 and TRBJ1-1; no clear D. V was shortened by 1 base and J by 1 base, with 14 bases between the two germline ends. Germline assignment: CDR1 SGDLS and CDR2 YYNGEE. This CDR3 is built from 16 residues. CDR3 nucleotides: TGTGCCAGCAGCGTACAAGCGTTAGAGGCGAACACTGAAGCTTTCTTT. Its protein product is CASSVQALEANTEAFF.

The CDR3 coding sequence is TGTGCTAGTGGTTTGGTTGCGGATGGGACCTACGAGCAGTACTTC. Translated: CASGLVADGTYEQYF. The gene calls are TRBV12-5 and TRBJ2-7; D is uncertain. CDR3 length: 15 residues. The V gene's germline CDR1 is LGHNT and CDR2 FRNRAP. V shed 0 bases and J shed 2 bases, with 11 bases lying between them. Full variable domain (outside the CDR3, taken from reference TRBV12-5 and TRBJ2-7): DARVTQTPRHKVTEMGQEVTMRCQPILGHNTVFWYRQTMMQGLELLAYFRNRAPLDDSGMPKDRFSAEMPDATLATLKIQPSEPRDSAVYFCASGLVADGTYEQYFGPGTRLTVT.

The chain couples TRBV5-6 to TRBJ1-2; D is perhaps TRBD1 (5 bases). Trimming took 1 base from V and 14 from J, leaving 15 bases between them. Germline CDR1 SGHDT, CDR2 YYEEEE. The CDR3 sequence is 12 residues long. The CDR3 loop is CASSLIRAGWTF. DNA for the CDR3: TGTGCCAGCAGCTTGATCAGGGCCGGCTGGACCTTC.

V usage is TRBV29-1 and J usage is TRBJ2-2; 7 bases line up with TRBD1. CDR3 size: 13 residues. Per the germline V gene, CDR1 is SQVTM and CDR2 is ANQGSEA. After removal of 5 bases from V and 6 bases from J, the junction contained 6 bases not matched to a gene. CDR3: CSVLVQGSGELFF. The CDR3 nucleotides are TGCAGCGTTCTAGTACAGGGGTCCGGGGAGCTGTTTTTT.

The chain employs TRBV7-2 and TRBJ2-5; tentatively, D is TRBD1 (5 bases). The CDR3 has 13 residues. Germline V gene lookup returns CDR1 SGHTA and CDR2 FQGNSA. Trimming took off 6 bases at V and 2 bases at J, with 10 bases between the two ends. CDR3 nucleotide sequence: TGTGCCAGCAGAGGGGCTACACAAGAGACCCAGTACTTC. Protein product: CASRGATQETQYF.

The chain is built from TRBV20-1 and TRBJ2-2, with 7 bases identical to TRBD2. J gave up 1 base and V 1 base, and 9 bases lay outside the gene matches. Germline values: CDR1 DFQATT, CDR2 SNEGSKA (reference sequence). The CDR3 length is 17 residues. The CDR3 nucleotides are TGCAGTGCTAGAGCTCCTTTTTCGGGGGGGAACACCGGGGAGCTGTTTTTT. Protein sequence: CSARAPFSGGNTGELFF.

The chain has TRBV19 and TRBJ1-6, with D possibly being TRBD1 (6 bases). The germline V gene encodes CDR1 LNHDA and CDR2 SQIVND (reference sequence). The ends were cut back, 7 bases at V and 7 bases at J, with 17 bases in the middle. This CDR3 spans 15 amino acids. The CDR3 here is CASTQGTFGNSPLHF. DNA of the CDR3: TGTGCCAGTACCCAGGGGACCTTTGGGAATTCACCCCTCCACTTT.

This rearrangement joins TRBV12-5 to TRBJ1-5; D unresolved. CDR3 size: 14 residues. V was cut by 6 bases and J by 2 bases, with 11 bases left in between. Germline V gene data show CDR1 as LGHNT and CDR2 as FRNRAP. This chain's CDR3 is CASGPMGGNQPQHF. DNA of the CDR3: TGTGCTAGTGGCCCTATGGGTGGCAATCAGCCCCAGCATTTT.

V gene TRBV21-1 combines with J gene TRBJ2-7. TRBV21-1 is noted as a pseudogene. CDR3 length equals 19 residues. The CDR3 DNA sequence: TGTGCCAGCAGCAAAGGGGGAAGACGGTCGGTCGGGGTTTACTACGAGCAGTACTTC. Its protein is CASSKGGRRSVGVYYEQYF.

The J gene is TRBJ2-7, the V gene TRBV12-5; TRBD1 aligns across 9 bases. The length of the CDR3 is 17 residues. Germline lookup yields CDR1 LGHNT and CDR2 FRNRAP. The J segment lost 2 bases and the V segment lost 7 bases, leaving 15 bases of the junction unmatched. The DNA of the CDR3 is TGTGCTAGTGCCCCGGGGGTCGGGACAGGGAGAACCTACGAGCAGTACTTC. Translated: CASAPGVGTGRTYEQYF.

The rearrangement joins TRBV7-2 to TRBJ2-1, with D possibly being TRBD2 (5 bases). V lost 2 bases, J lost 6 bases, and 17 bases lay in between. This CDR3 has 16 residues. Germline V CDR1 and CDR2: SGHTA, FQGNSA. As DNA, the CDR3 is TGTGCCAGCAGCTTATCTGGGAGATTAGCCGCCAATGAGCAGTTCTTC. Amino acids: CASSLSGRLAANEQFF.

Only one count was recorded for this clonotype. J is TRBJ1-6 and V is TRBV21-1; TRBD1 is the table's D call and was not checked against the DNA. TRBV21-1 is a pseudogene locus. This CDR3 is 16 amino acids long. In nucleotides, the CDR3 is TGTGCCAGCAGCCCCCAGGGACAGGCTAGTAATTCACCCCTCCACTTT. Encoded protein: CASSPQGQASNSPLHF.